This entry lists 31 T cell receptor beta chains sequenced from one sample in a study of T cells in women clearing cervical HPV infection (dated by TCRdb to the late 2010s). Libraries were constructed by the immunoSEQ multiplex PCR assay. This is the immuneACCESS table as TCRdb keeps it, with only in-frame sequences that have V and J called. A part of the clones is gone; compared with another copy, unresolved V genes explain less than half, and the rest is unexplained. The table kept for this sample lists tens of thousands of clones. Roughly 1.3% of the sample goes to the ten largest clones. Sequenced: blood buffy coat. The receptors stem from a woman between 18 and 70 years old with a cervical HPV16 infection that either progressed to CIN3+ or cleared (not recorded which).

As regards this clone: The read gets to within 3 residues of the CDR3 end, and the germline J gene fills in the rest. This chain links TRBV7-6 with TRBJ1-6, with D possibly being TRBD1 (6 bases). The CDR3 covers 16 residues. Germline assignment: CDR1 SGHVS and CDR2 FNYEAQ. V lost 5 bases and J 5 bases, leaving 16 bases between the germline ends. The part of the CDR3 DNA that was read is TGTGCCAGCAGCGCTATATGGCAGGGGAATAATTCACCC. This encodes CASSAIWQGNNSP. The entire CDR3 reads CASSAIWQGNNSPLHF.

About this clone: Read data end 3 residues before the CDR3 end; the end is taken from the germline J gene. This chain links TRBV19 with TRBJ2-3; the D is unclear. In germline, CDR1 is LNHDA, CDR2 SQIVND (reference sequence). The CDR3 has 13 residues. The V end was cut by 4 bases, the J end by 1 base, with 6 bases between. The DNA read from the CDR3 is TGTGCCAGTAGTACCGTCCGCACAGATACG. It codes for CASSTVRTDT. The whole CDR3 sequence is CASSTVRTDTQYF.

With regard to this clone: The read is 3 residues too short to cover the CDR3 end, so that end is filled in from the germline J gene. The chain recombines TRBV19 with TRBJ1-3; TRBD1 matches at 7 bases. The CDR3 extends over 15 amino acids. J was trimmed by 0 bases and V by 3 bases; bases with no gene match: 2. CDR1 and CDR2 (germline): LNHDA, SQIVND (reference sequence). The CDR3 region is CASSMGQNSGNTIYF. CDR3 bases read: TGTGCCAGTAGTATGGGACAGAACTCTGGAAACACC.

To note about this clone: With the read ending 3 residues before the CDR3 end, the germline J gene is used to fill in that end. The chain carries TRBV5-5 and TRBJ1-6; TRBD1 is a possible D gene (5 bases). V dropped 2 bases and J dropped 5 bases, with 8 bases sitting between them. Germline-derived CDR1 and CDR2 are SGHKS and YYEKEE (reference sequence). CDR3 length: 14 residues. The sequenced CDR3 bases are TGTGCCAGCAGCTTTGGGGGGGATAATTCACCC. This sequence encodes CASSFGGDNSP. The full CDR3 reads CASSFGGDNSPLHF. Variable domain in full (rest from reference TRBV5-5 and TRBJ1-6): DAGVTQSPTHLIKTRGQQVTLRCSPISGHKSVSWYQQVLGQGPQFIFQYYEKEERGRGNFPDRFSARQFPNYSSELNVNALLLGDSALYLCASSFGGDNSPLHFGNGTRLTVT.

Concerning this clone itself: With the read ending 3 residues before the CDR3 end, the germline J gene is used to fill in that end. The V call is TRBV7-3, the J call TRBJ2-7; possibly TRBD1 for D (5 bases). The CDR3 is 12 residues long. Germline V gene lookup returns CDR1 SGHTA and CDR2 FQGTGA. V shed 4 bases and J shed 6 bases, with 10 bases lying between them. CDR3 bases read: TGTGCCAGCAGCTCGCAGGGAACCGAG. It codes for CASSSQGTE. The CDR3 in full is CASSSQGTEQYF. Looking up the rest from reference TRBV7-3 and TRBJ2-7 gives the full variable domain: GAGVSQTPSNKVTEKGKYVELRCDPISGHTALYWYRQSLGQGPEFLIYFQGTGAADDSGLPNDRFFAVRPEGSVSTLKIQRTERGDSAVYLCASSSQGTEQYFGPGTRLTVT.

As for this clone: The read ends 3 residues early relative to the CDR3; the germline J gene fills the gap. This chain uses TRBV11-2 with TRBJ1-1; D is possibly TRBD1 (6 bases). Trimming removed 1 base at V and 3 bases at J, with 12 bases between. The germline V gene has CDR1 SGHAT and CDR2 FQNNGV. The CDR3 consists of 15 residues. This CDR3 is CASSLGGQFYTEAFF. The sequenced CDR3 bases are TGTGCCAGCAGCTTAGGTGGACAGTTTTACACTGAA.

On this clone: Read sequence stops 3 residues before the CDR3 end, and the germline J gene provides the missing end. The V and J genes are TRBV30 and TRBJ1-2; the D is unclear. Germline CDR1 GTSNPN, CDR2 SVGIG (reference sequence). The CDR3 is made up of 11 amino acids. V dropped 6 bases and J dropped 5 bases, with 10 bases sitting between them. The CDR3: CACLLAYGYTF. CDR3 bases read: TGTGCCTGCCTTTTGGCTTATGGC.

About this clone: The read gets to within 3 residues of the CDR3 end, and the germline J gene fills in the rest. The chain links TRBV7-9 to TRBJ1-1; D gene uncertain. The CDR3 length is 13 residues. Per the germline V gene, CDR1 is SEHNR and CDR2 is FQNEAQ (reference sequence). Trimming removed 3 bases from V and 4 bases from J, with 9 bases in between. The CDR3 spells CASSLSSGTEAFF. The part of the CDR3 DNA that was read is TGTGCCAGCAGCTTGTCCTCGGGCACTGAA.

A remark on this clone: The read ends 3 residues early relative to the CDR3; the germline J gene fills the gap. The chain employs TRBV20-1 and TRBJ2-3; D uncertain. The V and J ends lost 6 bases and 2 bases respectively, with 9 bases between them. Looked up from germline, CDR1 is DFQATT and CDR2 is SNEGSKA (reference sequence). The CDR3 totals 12 residues. The sequenced CDR3 bases are TGCAGTGCCACACCCGTCACAGATACG. Translated: CSATPVTDT. The CDR3 as a whole reads CSATPVTDTQYF.

As to this clone: The read ends 3 residues before the CDR3 terminus; that terminus is restored from the germline J gene. The rearrangement uses TRBV20-1 and TRBJ2-7; D possibly corresponds to TRBD1 (5 bases). CDR3 length: 14 residues. V lost 3 bases and J 1 base, leaving 13 bases between the germline ends. Germline CDR1 is DFQATT and CDR2 is SNEGSKA (reference sequence). The covered CDR3 bases are TGCAGTGCTAGTATAGACAGTATATCCTACGAG. The encoded protein is CSASIDSISYE. The entire CDR3 reads CSASIDSISYEQYF.

About this clone itself: The CDR3 end lies 3 residues beyond the end of the read and is filled in from the germline J gene. The gene calls are TRBV20-1 and TRBJ1-6; D possibly corresponds to TRBD1 (6 bases). The CDR3 totals 15 residues. V lost 6 bases, J lost 7 bases, and 19 bases lay in between. Germline CDR1 and CDR2: DFQATT and SNEGSKA (reference sequence). CDR3 region: CSAKGPGAENSPLHF. The sequenced part of the CDR3 DNA is TGCAGTGCGAAAGGACCAGGGGCGGAAAATTCACCC.

Comments on this clone: Read data end 3 residues before the CDR3 end; the end is taken from the germline J gene. The V and J genes are TRBV7-3 and TRBJ2-7, with 7 bases fitting TRBD2. Trimming at V came to 4 bases and at J to 2 bases, leaving 2 bases not matched to a gene. CDR1 is SGHTA, CDR2 FQGTGA, per germline. The CDR3 consists of 13 residues. The CDR3 sequence is CASSSSGPYEQYF. Incomplete CDR3 DNA: TGTGCCAGCAGCTCTAGCGGCCCCTACGAG.

Comment on this clone: Coverage ceases 3 residues before the CDR3 finishes, and the germline J gene fills in the end. The chain is built from TRBV6-1 and TRBJ2-7; D is possibly TRBD2 (5 bases). The CDR3 runs 12 residues. Between the trimmed V and J ends, which lost 4 bases and 4 bases, there was a span of 8 bases. The V gene's germline CDR1 is MNHNS and CDR2 SASEGT. This CDR3 is CASSVRTYEQYF. Incomplete CDR3 DNA: TGTGCCAGCAGTGTGAGGACTTACGAG.

Regarding this clone: The observed sequence ends 3 residues before the CDR3 terminus, with the missing tail filled in from the germline J gene. The chain joins TRBV4-1 to TRBJ2-6; D is unresolved. The length of the CDR3 is 14 residues. V shed 2 bases and J shed 4 bases, with 6 bases lying between them. Germline V gene lookup returns CDR1 MGHRA and CDR2 YSYEKL. CDR3 loop: CASSQLRGANVLTF. CDR3 DNA (partial): TGCGCCAGCAGCCAACTGCGGGGGGCCAACGTC.

The CDR3 spells CASSLAPGVNYGYTF. The covered CDR3 bases are TGTGCCAGCAGCTTAGCCCCAGGGGTCAACTATGGC. The V call is TRBV7-6, the J call TRBJ1-2; D might be TRBD1 (6 bases). From the germline J gene comes the end of the CDR3, since the read stops 3 residues before it. The CDR3 runs 15 residues. Germline-derived CDR1 and CDR2 are SGHVS and FNYEAQ. V was cut by 0 bases and J by 2 bases, with 10 bases left in between.

The covered CDR3 bases are TGTGCCAGTAGGATACAGTCCTCTTACACTGAA. Translation: CASRIQSSYTE. The entire CDR3 protein reads CASRIQSSYTEAFF. The chain recombines TRBV19 with TRBJ1-1, with no clear D. The CDR3 end falls 3 residues outside the read, so it is completed with the germline J gene. V was cut by 6 bases and J by 3 bases, with 14 bases left in between. The CDR3 sequence is 14 residues long. Germline lookup yields CDR1 LNHDA and CDR2 SQIVND (reference sequence). The entire variable domain, with the rest obtained from reference TRBV19 and TRBJ1-1, is as follows: DGGITQSPKYLFRKEGQNVTLSCEQNLNHDAMYWYRQDPGQGLRLIYYSQIVNDFQKGDIAEGYSVSREKKESFPLTVTSAQKNPTAFYLCASRIQSSYTEAFFGQGTRLTVV.

Comments on this clone: From the germline J gene comes the end of the CDR3, since the read stops 3 residues before it. The chain links TRBV28 to TRBJ2-7, with D perhaps matching TRBD1 (5 bases). Germline V gene data show CDR1 as MDHEN and CDR2 as SYDVKM. Between the trimmed V and J ends, which lost 7 bases and 3 bases, there was a span of 16 bases. This CDR3 has 14 amino acids. The CDR3 reads CASNQPQEVYEQYF. CDR3 bases read: TGTGCCAGCAACCAACCACAGGAAGTCTACGAG.

About this clone itself: The sequenced fragment ends 3 residues before the CDR3 boundary, so the rest is inferred from the germline J gene. The V gene is TRBV7-2, the J gene TRBJ2-5; no firm D call. Trimming left V 2 bases short and J 4 bases short, with 14 bases between. Per germline, CDR1 SGHTA and CDR2 FQGNSA. CDR3 length: 15 amino acids. Incomplete CDR3 DNA: TGTGCCAGCAGCTTAATGCCCTTCGGTAGAGAGACC. Protein sequence: CASSLMPFGRET. The whole CDR3 sequence is CASSLMPFGRETQYF.

As concerns this clone: The read finishes 3 residues shy of the CDR3 end, and the germline J gene is used to complete it. V usage is TRBV12-3 or TRBV12-4 and J usage is TRBJ1-1; D might be TRBD1 (6 bases). This CDR3 is 14 amino acids long. Incomplete CDR3 DNA: TGTGCCAGCAGTTTAACTATTGGGGGCCAAGAG. It encodes CASSLTIGGQE. The CDR3 reads in full as CASSLTIGGQEAFF.

Note on this clone: The read ends 3 residues before the CDR3 terminus; that terminus is restored from the germline J gene. The rearrangement uses TRBV2 and TRBJ2-5; a possible D gene is TRBD2 (6 bases). The V and J ends lost 11 bases and 5 bases respectively, with 6 bases between them. The CDR3 runs 9 residues. The V gene's germline CDR1 is SNHLY and CDR2 FYNNEI. The sequenced CDR3 bases are TGTGCCGGAGGGGAGACC. Protein: CAGGET. The whole CDR3 protein is CAGGETQYF.

For this clone: The sequence runs out 3 residues before the end of the CDR3; the remainder is reconstructed from the germline J gene. The genes are TRBV20-1 and TRBJ1-1; TRBD1 matches 7 bases. This CDR3 contains 15 residues. Germline CDR1 reads DFQATT; CDR2 reads SNEGSKA (reference sequence). Losses at the gene ends were 6 bases for V and 3 bases for J; bases not matched to a gene: 13. The CDR3 sequence is CSATPPTGLDTEAFF. The CDR3 bases that were read are TGCAGTGCCACACCCCCGACAGGGTTGGACACTGAA.

This clone is medium-sized (0.01 to 0.1%) by frequency. The CDR3 end is not reached by the read, which stops 3 residues before it; the germline J gene fills it in. The V gene is TRBV29-1, the J gene TRBJ2-2; possibly TRBD1 for D (6 bases). The V gene's germline CDR1 is SQVTM and CDR2 ANQGSEA. V was cut by 5 bases and J by 2 bases, with 12 bases left in between. The CDR3 length is 14 residues. The sequenced part of the CDR3 DNA is TGCAGCGTTAAGAAGGGGGTCAACACCGGGGAG. It is translated as CSVKKGVNTGE. The full CDR3 is CSVKKGVNTGELFF.

As concerns this clone: The read ends 3 residues early relative to the CDR3; the germline J gene fills the gap. The chain couples TRBV30 to TRBJ2-5; TRBD1 agrees at 8 bases. Germline CDR1 and CDR2: GTSNPN and SVGIG (reference sequence). CDR3 length: 15 residues. V gave up 2 bases and J gave up 2 bases; unmatched junction bases: 7. The sequenced CDR3 bases are TGTGCCTGGAGTCTGTGGGACAGGAATCAAGAGACC. This codes for CAWSLWDRNQET. The CDR3 as a whole reads CAWSLWDRNQETQYF.

On this clone itself: The read is 3 residues too short to cover the CDR3 end, so that end is filled in from the germline J gene. The chain couples TRBV19 to TRBJ1-1; unclear D gene. The CDR3 runs to 17 residues. The V and J ends lost 3 bases and 0 bases respectively, with 17 bases between them. The germline V gene encodes CDR1 LNHDA and CDR2 SQIVND (reference sequence). The sequenced CDR3 bases are TGTGCCAGTAGTATGGAGGAGACAAACCTTATGAACACTGAA. This encodes CASSMEETNLMNTE. The full CDR3 protein reads CASSMEETNLMNTEAFF. The entire variable domain, with the rest obtained from reference TRBV19 and TRBJ1-1, is as follows: DGGITQSPKYLFRKEGQNVTLSCEQNLNHDAMYWYRQDPGQGLRLIYYSQIVNDFQKGDIAEGYSVSREKKESFPLTVTSAQKNPTAFYLCASSMEETNLMNTEAFFGQGTRLTVV.

Worth noting for this clone: The sequence runs out 3 residues before the end of the CDR3; the remainder is reconstructed from the germline J gene. The V gene is TRBV10-3, the J gene TRBJ2-2; D is unresolved. The V gene's germline CDR1 is ENHRY and CDR2 SYGVKD. This CDR3 region has 12 residues. V lost 5 bases, J lost 4 bases, and 5 bases lay in between. The CDR3 here is CAISLSTGELFF. The CDR3 bases that were read are TGTGCCATCAGTCTTAGCACCGGGGAG.

In regard to this clone: The CDR3 is cut off 3 residues early in the read; its end comes from the germline J gene. The rearrangement uses TRBV20-1 and TRBJ1-3, with D maybe TRBD1 (5 bases). The CDR3 runs 12 residues. CDR1 is DFQATT and CDR2 is SNEGSKA in the germline V gene (reference sequence). Trimming pared 6 bases from V and 6 bases from J, leaving 12 bases between. CDR3 sequence: CSASGLQNTIYF. The DNA read from the CDR3 is TGCAGTGCATCGGGACTCCAAAACACC.

CDR3 DNA (partial): TGTGCCAGCAGCCCGACCGGGGGGGGCGGC. It yields the protein CASSPTGGGG. The CDR3, in full, reads CASSPTGGGGYTF. V usage is TRBV7-3 and J usage is TRBJ1-2; D might be TRBD1 (6 bases). The read is 3 residues too short to cover the CDR3 end, so that end is filled in from the germline J gene. CDR3 length: 13 amino acids. Germline values: CDR1 SGHTA, CDR2 FQGTGA.

On this clone itself: The read finishes 3 residues shy of the CDR3 end, and the germline J gene is used to complete it. V is TRBV6-1 and J is TRBJ1-3, with a weak D call TRBD1 (6 bases). The germline CDR1 and CDR2 sequences are MNHNS and SASEGT. The CDR3 consists of 15 residues. Between the trimmed V and J ends, which lost 4 bases and 3 bases, there was a span of 13 bases. The CDR3 is CASSVGWTVGNTIYF. The part of the CDR3 DNA that was read is TGTGCCAGCAGTGTGGGCTGGACAGTTGGAAACACC.

Points on this clone: The CDR3 end is not reached by the read, which stops 3 residues before it; the germline J gene fills it in. This chain uses TRBV29-1 with TRBJ2-2, with 10 bases matching TRBD2. Germline V gene lookup returns CDR1 SQVTM and CDR2 ANQGSEA. The ends lost 4 bases at V and 2 bases at J; junction bases unmatched: 7. The CDR3 spans 16 residues. CDR3 amino acids: CSVAGIAGGNTGELFF. The CDR3 DNA, read in part, is TGCAGCGTTGCTGGGATAGCGGGAGGTAACACCGGGGAG.

Points on this clone: The sequence runs out 3 residues before the end of the CDR3; the remainder is reconstructed from the germline J gene. The chain combines TRBV18 with TRBJ2-3, with D possibly matching TRBD2 (6 bases). The CDR3 contains 12 residues. The germline CDR1 and CDR2 sequences are KGHSH and LQKENI. The sequenced part of the CDR3 DNA is TGTGCCAGCTCACCATCACTAGCTGCG. It is translated as CASSPSLAA. The whole CDR3 protein is CASSPSLAAQYF.

Incomplete CDR3 DNA: TGTGCCAGCTCACCGGGCAGGGGCGCCTACAATGAG. Translating it yields CASSPGRGAYNE. The whole CDR3 protein reads CASSPGRGAYNEQFF. The V call is TRBV18, the J call TRBJ2-1; D is possibly TRBD1 (6 bases). Sequencing ends 3 residues short of the CDR3 end; the germline J gene provides the rest. V was trimmed by 3 bases and J by 2 bases, leaving 11 bases between them. Germline loops: CDR1 KGHSH, CDR2 LQKENI. The CDR3 consists of 15 residues.